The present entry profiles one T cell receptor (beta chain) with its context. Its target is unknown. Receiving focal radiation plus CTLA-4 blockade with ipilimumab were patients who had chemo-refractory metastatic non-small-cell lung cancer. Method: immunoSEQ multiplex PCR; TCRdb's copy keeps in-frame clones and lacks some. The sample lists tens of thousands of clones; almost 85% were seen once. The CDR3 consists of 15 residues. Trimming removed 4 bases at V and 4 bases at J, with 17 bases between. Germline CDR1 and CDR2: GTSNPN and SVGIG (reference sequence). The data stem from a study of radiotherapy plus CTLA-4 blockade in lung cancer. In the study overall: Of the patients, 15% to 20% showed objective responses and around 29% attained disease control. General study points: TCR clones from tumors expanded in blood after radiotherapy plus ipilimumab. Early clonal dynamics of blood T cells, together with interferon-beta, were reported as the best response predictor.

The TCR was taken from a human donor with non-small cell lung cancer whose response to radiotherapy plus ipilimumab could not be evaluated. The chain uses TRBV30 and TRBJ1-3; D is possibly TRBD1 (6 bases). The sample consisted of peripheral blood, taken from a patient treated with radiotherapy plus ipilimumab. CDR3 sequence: CAWTKWRGAGNTIYF. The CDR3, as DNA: TGTGCCTGGACAAAGTGGCGGGGGGCGGGAAACACCATATATTTT.